These 31 T cell receptor beta chains originate from one sample sequenced in a study of read filtering for tumor transcriptome and immune sequencing. Molecular barcoded adaptors covering alpha/delta and beta/gamma chains were used on 400 ng RNA. TCRdb re-derived calls from the reads in MiXCR, one entry per CDR3 protein. The sample lists around 41,000 distinct CDR3 sequences, 12% occurring once. The sample taken for sequencing was a population of CD138-negative cells sorted from bone marrow. Receptors were obtained from a donor aged 40 or older with multiple myeloma.

In its sample, this clonotype was seen many times. J is TRBJ2-7 and V is TRBV20-1, with D perhaps matching TRBD1 or TRBD2 (5 bases each). The germline V gene has CDR1 DFQATT and CDR2 SNEGSKA (reference sequence). With 6 bases removed from V and 1 base from J, the gap between germline ends came to 13 bases. The CDR3 contains 13 residues. The CDR3 sequence is CSAWDAQSYEQYF. The CDR3 region has the DNA TGCAGTGCCTGGGACGCCCAGTCCTACGAGCAGTACTTC.

This clonotype was observed at least ten times. The chain employs TRBV20-1 and TRBJ2-2; maybe TRBD1 (5 bases). CDR3 length: 13 residues. The V end lost 3 bases, the J end lost 7 bases, and 12 bases lay between the germline ends. The V gene's germline CDR1 is DFQATT and CDR2 SNEGSKA (reference sequence). The CDR3 DNA is TGCAGTGCTAGTCTCAGAAGGGGCGGGGAGCTGTTTTTT. Protein: CSASLRRGGELFF.

This clonotype was found many times. V is TRBV20-1 and J is TRBJ2-2; D remains unclear. Trimming left V 3 bases short and J 1 base short, with 6 bases between. The germline gives CDR1 DFQATT, CDR2 SNEGSKA (reference sequence). CDR3 length equals 13 residues. The chain's CDR3 is CSASSENTGELFF. CDR3 sequence (DNA): TGCAGTGCTAGTTCGGAGAACACCGGGGAGCTGTTTTTT.

This clonotype was seen more than once but under ten times. The V gene is TRBV4-1, the J gene TRBJ2-2; 9 bases are shared with TRBD1. The CDR3 covers 16 residues. The germline V gene encodes CDR1 MGHRA and CDR2 YSYEKL. V dropped 4 bases and J dropped 5; count of bases not matched to a gene: 8. DNA of the CDR3: TGCGCCAGCAGCCCGCCCGGGACAGGGCTAACCGGGGAGCTGTTTTTT. Residues: CASSPPGTGLTGELFF.

This clonotype was picked up a small number of times. The CDR3 coding sequence is TGTGCCAGCAGTTTATGGCACCCAACTGATCAAGAGACCCAGTACTTC. Translation gives CASSLWHPTDQETQYF. The gene calls are TRBV28 and TRBJ2-5, with D unresolved. This CDR3 spans 16 amino acids. V lost 0 bases, J lost 2 bases, and 13 bases lay in between. Germline CDR1 is MDHEN and CDR2 is SYDVKM.

This clonotype is deemed medium-sized. This rearrangement joins TRBV27 to TRBJ2-1, with 8 bases identical to TRBD1. With V trimmed by 6 bases and J by 5 bases, 6 bases remained unmatched. CDR3 length: 14 residues. CDR1 and CDR2 from the germline V gene are MNHEY and SMNVEV (reference sequence). For the CDR3, the DNA is TGTGCCAGCAGGGGCAGGGGGCATCACAATGAGCAGTTCTTC. It codes for CASRGRGHHNEQFF.

The V call is TRBV20-1, the J call TRBJ2-5; perhaps TRBD1 as D (7 bases). Germline assignment: CDR1 DFQATT and CDR2 SNEGSKA (reference sequence). CDR3 length: 14 amino acids. Between the trimmed V and J ends, which lost 3 bases and 5 bases, there was a span of 16 bases. The CDR3 here is CSASGYQGGETQYF. Here the CDR3 DNA reads TGCAGTGCTAGCGGCTATCAGGGGGGCGAGACCCAGTACTTC.

This clonotype was found many times. V and J are TRBV29-1 and TRBJ1-4; D may be TRBD1 (5 bases). Germline CDR1 reads SQVTM; CDR2 reads ANQGSEA. V lost 6 bases and J lost 5, with 13 bases in between. This CDR3 is 13 amino acids long. CDR3 nucleotide sequence: TGCAGCGTCGTCGGGAAGGGGAATGAAAAACTGTTTTTT. Translated, it gives CSVVGKGNEKLFF.

Ten or more counts support this clonotype. V is TRBV5-5 and J is TRBJ2-1, with unresolved D. V was trimmed by 2 bases and J by 6 bases, leaving 9 bases between them. Germline V gene lookup returns CDR1 SGHKS and CDR2 YYEKEE (reference sequence). There are 13 residues in the CDR3. CDR3 bases: TGTGCCAGCAGCTTTTTCATGGGCAATGAGCAGTTCTTC. Its translation: CASSFFMGNEQFF.

This clonotype was counted ten times or more. A much more abundant neighbour one base away suggests this may be a read error. The chain carries TRBV2 and TRBJ2-1; D might be TRBD1 (5 bases). Deletions cut 0 bases from V and 8 bases from J, with 14 bases between. This CDR3 has 15 amino acids. Per the germline V gene, CDR1 is SNHLY and CDR2 is FYNNEI. The CDR3 sequence is CASSEASQARDEQFF. CDR3 nucleotide sequence: TGTGCCAGCAGTGAAGCTTCACAGGCTCGGGATGAGCAGTTCTTC. Full variable domain (remainder filled in from reference TRBV2 and TRBJ2-1): EPEVTQTPSHQVTQMGQEVILRCVPISNHLYFYWYRQILGQKVEFLVSFYNNEISEKSEIFDDQFSVERPDGSNFTLKIRSTKLEDSAMYFCASSEASQARDEQFFGPGTRLTVL.

This clonotype was recorded at least ten times. The rearrangement joins TRBV7-9 to TRBJ2-3, with D perhaps matching TRBD1 or TRBD2 (5 bases each). CDR1 SEHNR and CDR2 FQNEAQ come from the germline V gene (reference sequence). V was pared by 0 bases and J by 4 bases, with 8 bases between. The CDR3 is 14 amino acids. The CDR3 loop is CASSLARGPDTQYF. The CDR3 nucleotides read TGTGCCAGCAGCTTAGCTCGGGGCCCAGATACGCAGTATTTT.

This clonotype was recorded many times. V is TRBV10-3 and J is TRBJ2-7, with TRBD1 identical over 7 bases. This CDR3 has 13 residues. Per germline, CDR1 ENHRY and CDR2 SYGVKD. V gave up 10 bases and J gave up 1 base; unmatched junction bases: 7. CDR3 amino acids: CATQGQDSYEQYF. The CDR3 nucleotides read TGTGCCACGCAAGGACAGGATTCCTACGAGCAGTACTTC.

This clonotype turned up a few times. The conserved phenylalanine or tryptophan is not found at the CDR3 terminus, so this likely reflects a read error. The chain combines TRBV20-1 with TRBJ1-5; the D gene is possibly TRBD1 (6 bases). The CDR3 is made up of 12 amino acids. The germline V gene encodes CDR1 DFQATT and CDR2 SNEGSKA (reference sequence). The V end lost 1 base, the J end lost 7 bases, and 8 bases lay between the germline ends. The CDR3 reads CSARVGGQPQHL. The DNA for the CDR3 is TGCAGTGCTAGAGTGGGGGGCCAGCCCCAGCATCTT.

This clonotype was observed many times. J is TRBJ2-7 and V is TRBV11-1; D is uncertain. The CDR3 runs 12 residues. Germline CDR1 reads SGHAT; CDR2 reads FQDESV (reference sequence). Trimming took off 5 bases at V and 0 bases at J, with 5 bases between the two ends. The CDR3 sequence: CASSPSSYEQYF. CDR3 DNA: TGTGCCAGCAGCCCGAGCTCCTACGAGCAGTACTTC.

This clonotype has a count of ten or more. J is TRBJ1-6 and V is TRBV20-1; D perhaps matches TRBD1 (6 bases). The CDR3 contains 12 residues. The V gene's germline CDR1 is DFQATT and CDR2 SNEGSKA (reference sequence). V was pared by 6 bases and J by 10 bases, with 13 bases between. The CDR3 spells CSATRGNSPLHF. In DNA, the CDR3 is TGCAGTGCCACCAGGGGAAACTCACCCCTCCACTTT.

This clonotype has more than one count but fewer than ten. The chain employs TRBV10-3 and TRBJ2-3, with D possibly being TRBD1 (6 bases). The germline V gene has CDR1 ENHRY and CDR2 SYGVKD. Trimming left V 8 bases short and J 2 bases short, with 14 bases between. This CDR3 spans 14 amino acids. The CDR3: CAICRTVNTDTQYF. The CDR3 DNA reads as TGTGCCATCTGTCGGACAGTTAACACAGATACGCAGTATTTT.

This clonotype was counted between two and nine times. The V call is TRBV20-1, the J call TRBJ2-7, with D maybe TRBD1 (6 bases). From germline, CDR1 is DFQATT and CDR2 SNEGSKA (reference sequence). This CDR3 region has 12 residues. Deletions cut 3 bases from V and 5 bases from J, with 11 bases between. The CDR3 here is CSARVQGDEQYF. The DNA of the CDR3 is TGCAGTGCTAGGGTACAGGGCGACGAGCAGTACTTC.

At least ten counts were recorded for this clonotype. J is TRBJ2-5 and V is TRBV7-2; 8 bases map to TRBD1. This CDR3 has 13 residues. V dropped 5 bases and J dropped 4; count of bases not matched to a gene: 3. Looked up from germline, CDR1 is SGHTA and CDR2 is FQGNSA. CDR3 in amino acids: CASSRQGSETQYF. CDR3 DNA: TGTGCCAGCAGCCGACAGGGGTCAGAGACCCAGTACTTC.

Many counts were recorded for this clonotype. J is TRBJ2-3 and V is TRBV6-5; TRBD2 matches 10 bases. The germline CDR1 and CDR2 sequences are MNHEY and SVGAGI. V lost 1 base, J lost 2 bases, and 3 bases stayed unmatched. This CDR3 has 16 amino acids. CDR3 region: CASSYFSGGPTDTQYF. CDR3 DNA sequence: TGTGCCAGCAGTTACTTTAGCGGGGGGCCCACAGATACGCAGTATTTT.

This clonotype was found many times. This CDR3 reads CASSFSSNQPQHF. CDR3 coding DNA: TGCGCCAGCAGCTTTAGTAGCAATCAGCCCCAGCATTTT. The chain uses TRBV5-1 and TRBJ1-5, with D hard to call. The CDR3 is 13 amino acids. Germline CDR1 is SGHRS and CDR2 is YFSETQ. V lost 2 bases and J lost 0, with 3 bases in between. Filled out from reference TRBV5-1 and TRBJ1-5, the complete variable domain reads KAGVTQTPRYLIKTRGQQVTLSCSPISGHRSVSWYQQTPGQGLQFLFEYFSETQRNKGNFPGRFSGRQFSNSRSEMNVSTLELGDSALYLCASSFSSNQPQHFGDGTRLSIL.

This clonotype occurred a few times. This clone may be a read error of a much larger clone one base away. The DNA for the CDR3 is TGTGCCAGCAGTGTACCTCTGACAGGGATCAATCAGCCCCAGCATTTT. Amino acids: CASSVPLTGINQPQHF. The chain uses TRBV6-1 and TRBJ1-5; 7 bases are a match to TRBD1. Germline assignment: CDR1 MNHNS and CDR2 SASEGT. The CDR3 totals 16 residues. V was pared by 4 bases and J by 3 bases, with 9 bases of the junction left unmatched.

With regard to this clonotype: A far more abundant clone sits one base away, making this likely a read error. As DNA, the CDR3 is TGTGCCAGCAGCGACCATTCCGGGGTCAAAAACATTCAGTTCTTC. Residues: CASSDHSGVKNIQFF. The gene calls are TRBV2 and TRBJ2-1; a weak D match, TRBD2 (5 bases). Between the trimmed V and J ends, which lost 6 bases and 13 bases, there was a span of 25 bases. There are 15 residues in the CDR3. Germline loops: CDR1 SNHLY, CDR2 FYNNEI.

At least ten counts were recorded for this clonotype. For the CDR3, the DNA is TGTGCCAGCAGCCAAGTGGGGGGTAGCGGAGACTCCTACAATGAGCAGTTCTTC. This encodes CASSQVGGSGDSYNEQFF. This chain joins TRBV4-2 and TRBJ2-1; possible D gene TRBD2, 6 bases. Germline-derived CDR1 and CDR2 are LGHNA and YNFKEQ. This CDR3 comprises 18 residues. Deletions cut 1 base from V and 0 bases from J, with 16 bases between.

This clonotype occurred many times. The genes are TRBV27 and TRBJ2-1; 10 bases match TRBD2. Trimming took 5 bases from V and 5 from J; bases not matched to a gene: 6. CDR3 size: 15 residues. Looked up from germline, CDR1 is MNHEY and CDR2 is SMNVEV (reference sequence). The CDR3 DNA sequence: TGTGCCAGCAGTCGAAAACTAGCGGGAAACAATGAGCAGTTCTTC. This translates into CASSRKLAGNNEQFF.

This clonotype was seen repeatedly, ten times or more. The J gene is TRBJ2-7, the V gene TRBV5-6, with 7 bases aligning to TRBD1. With V trimmed by 4 bases and J by 9 bases, 10 bases remained unmatched. The CDR3 is 13 amino acids. CDR1 SGHDT and CDR2 YYEEEE come from the germline V gene. CDR3 DNA sequence: TGTGCCAGCAGCCCCGGAGCCGGGACAGTGCAGTACTTC. It is translated as CASSPGAGTVQYF. Full variable domain (remainder filled in from reference TRBV5-6 and TRBJ2-7): DAGVTQSPTHLIKTRGQQVTLRCSPKSGHDTVSWYQQALGQGPQFIFQYYEEEERQRGNFPDRFSGHQFPNYSSELNVNALLLGDSALYLCASSPGAGTVQYFGPGTRLTVT.

Ten or more counts support this clonotype. The gene calls are TRBV2 and TRBJ1-5; possible D gene TRBD1, 5 bases. Trimming left V 6 bases short and J 4 bases short, with 10 bases between. This CDR3 is 13 amino acids long. CDR1 is SNHLY, CDR2 FYNNEI, per germline. CDR3 sequence reads: CASRGTVNQPQHF. For the CDR3, the DNA is TGTGCCAGCAGGGGGACTGTTAATCAGCCCCAGCATTTT. Looking up the rest from reference TRBV2 and TRBJ1-5 gives the full variable domain: EPEVTQTPSHQVTQMGQEVILRCVPISNHLYFYWYRQILGQKVEFLVSFYNNEISEKSEIFDDQFSVERPDGSNFTLKIRSTKLEDSAMYFCASRGTVNQPQHFGDGTRLSIL.

This clonotype was picked up many times. The V gene is TRBV11-2, the J gene TRBJ2-3; maybe TRBD2 (6 bases). Germline V lookup: CDR1 SGHAT, CDR2 FQNNGV. There are 15 residues in the CDR3. V lost 0 bases, J lost 1 base, and 8 bases lay in between. The CDR3 region is CASSLEGGRTDTQYF. DNA of the CDR3: TGTGCCAGCAGCTTAGAGGGGGGACGCACAGATACGCAGTATTTT.

At least ten counts were recorded for this clonotype. The chain combines TRBV20-1 with TRBJ2-6, with D possibly being TRBD1 or TRBD2 (5 bases each). Germline-derived CDR1 and CDR2 are DFQATT and SNEGSKA (reference sequence). V was trimmed by 5 bases and J by 0 bases, leaving 20 bases between them. This CDR3 is built from 18 residues. The CDR3 loop reads CSAPIGAQHLSGANVLTF. The CDR3 DNA is TGCAGTGCTCCGATCGGGGCTCAGCACCTCTCTGGGGCCAACGTCCTGACTTTC.

Concerning this clonotype itself: A much larger clonotype is one base distant, so this may be a read error. This chain connects TRBV6-2 or TRBV6-3 to TRBJ1-5, with 7 bases aligning to TRBD1. This CDR3 spans 14 amino acids. CDR1 is MNHEY, CDR2 SVGEGT, per germline. The CDR3 coding sequence is TGTGCCAGCAGGCGGACAGGAAGCAATAAGCCCCAGCATTTT. Translation gives CASRRTGSNKPQHF.

In its sample, this clonotype was seen many times. The gene calls are TRBV18 and TRBJ1-5, with D possibly being TRBD1 (6 bases). Between the trimmed V and J ends, which lost 3 bases and 4 bases, there was a span of 7 bases. Germline CDR1 reads KGHSH; CDR2 reads LQKENI. The CDR3 has 13 amino acids. CDR3 nucleotide sequence: TGTGCCAGCTCACCCGACAGGAATCAGCCCCAGCATTTT. Amino acids: CASSPDRNQPQHF. Full variable domain (rest looked up from reference TRBV18 and TRBJ1-5): NAGVMQNPRHLVRRRGQEARLRCSPMKGHSHVYWYRQLPEEGLKFMVYLQKENIIDESGMPKERFSAEFPKEGPSILRIQQVVRGDSAAYFCASSPDRNQPQHFGDGTRLSIL.

This clonotype came up many times. The chain uses TRBV11-2 and TRBJ2-7, with 9 nucleotides matching TRBD1. This CDR3 region has 15 residues. Germline V gene lookup returns CDR1 SGHAT and CDR2 FQNNGV. The V and J ends lost 5 bases and 4 bases, in that order; junction bases with no gene match: 9. This CDR3 is CASSHTGGSLYEQYF. As DNA, the CDR3 is TGTGCCAGCAGCCACACAGGGGGCAGCTTGTACGAGCAGTACTTC.